The T cell receptor (beta chain) described here comes from a study of cytomegalovirus exposure and HLA in healthy donors. The wider study: The 120 validation repertoires matched the 500 to 750 first-cohort repertoires in platform, a later analysis reported. Broader study findings: Per published reports, the classifier diagnosed cytomegalovirus status with high specificity and sensitivity. The authors enumerated 150 to 200 TCR beta chains as linked to cytomegalovirus. According to a subsequent analysis, TCR clusters from the first cohort were inclined to appear together in the 120 validation repertoires.

Points on this clone: As yet, its antigen is unknown.

This CDR3 comprises 13 residues. Between the trimmed V and J ends, which lost 2 bases and 3 bases, there was a span of 10 bases. Looked up from germline, CDR1 is GTSNPN and CDR2 is SVGIG (reference sequence). Sequencing used immunoSEQ multiplex PCR; TCRdb keeps in-frame clones, though not all of them. Found here are some 220,000 clones, 80% to 95% of them singletons; the top ten hold more than 1%. This chain links TRBV30 with TRBJ1-1; D possibly corresponds to TRBD1 (5 bases). Sequenced sample: PBMCs. This TCR came from a woman between 18 and 29 years old in good health and CMV-seronegative. CDR3 sequence reads: CAWSLGGDTEAFF. The CDR3 region has the DNA TGTGCCTGGAGTCTCGGGGGAGACACTGAAGCTTTCTTT.